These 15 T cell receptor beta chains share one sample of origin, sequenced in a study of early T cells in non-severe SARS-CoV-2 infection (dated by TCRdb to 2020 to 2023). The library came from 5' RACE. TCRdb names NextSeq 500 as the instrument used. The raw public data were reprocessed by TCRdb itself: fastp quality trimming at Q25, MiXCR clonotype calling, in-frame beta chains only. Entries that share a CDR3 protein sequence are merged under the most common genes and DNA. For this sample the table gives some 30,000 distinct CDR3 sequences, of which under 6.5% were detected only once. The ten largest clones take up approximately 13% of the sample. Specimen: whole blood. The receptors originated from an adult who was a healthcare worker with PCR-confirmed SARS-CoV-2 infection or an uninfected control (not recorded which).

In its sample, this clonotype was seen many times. The CDR3 spells CASSSTGAPNTGELFF. CDR3 DNA sequence: TGTGCCAGCAGCTCGACAGGGGCACCGAACACCGGGGAGCTGTTTTTT. V usage is TRBV7-3 and J usage is TRBJ2-2; 8 bases are shared with TRBD1. The germline V gene encodes CDR1 SGHTA and CDR2 FQGTGA. The junction had 4 bases not matched to a gene; V was cut back by 4 bases and J by 0 bases. The CDR3 consists of 16 residues.

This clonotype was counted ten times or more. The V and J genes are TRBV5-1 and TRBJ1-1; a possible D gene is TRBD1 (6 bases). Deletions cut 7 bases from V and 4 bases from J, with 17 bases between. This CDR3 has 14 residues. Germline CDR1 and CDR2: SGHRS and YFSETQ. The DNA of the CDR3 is TGCGCCAGCGCTGTTGGGGGCGCGGGCACTGAAGCTTTCTTT. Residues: CASAVGGAGTEAFF.

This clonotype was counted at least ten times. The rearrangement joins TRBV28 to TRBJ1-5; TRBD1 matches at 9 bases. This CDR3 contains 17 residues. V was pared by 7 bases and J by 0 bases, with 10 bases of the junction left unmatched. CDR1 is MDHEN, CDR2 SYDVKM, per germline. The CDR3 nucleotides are TGTGCCAGCATCCGGACAGGGGAGGCATATAGCAATCAGCCCCAGCATTTT. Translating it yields CASIRTGEAYSNQPQHF.

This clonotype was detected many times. CDR3 DNA: TGTGCCAGCAGCTTAGAGGTGGGCGGGGCAGGGTTCTTC. Protein: CASSLEVGGAGFF. The chain couples TRBV11-2 to TRBJ2-1; weak D call: TRBD2 (6 bases). CDR3 length: 13 residues. The V end was cut by 0 bases, the J end by 15 bases, with 15 bases between. Germline-derived CDR1 and CDR2 are SGHAT and FQNNGV. Variable domain in full (rest from reference TRBV11-2 and TRBJ2-1): EAGVAQSPRYKIIEKRQSVAFWCNPISGHATLYWYQQILGQGPKLLIQFQNNGVVDDSQLPKDRFSAERLKGVDSTLKIQPAKLEDSAVYLCASSLEVGGAGFFGPGTRLTVL.

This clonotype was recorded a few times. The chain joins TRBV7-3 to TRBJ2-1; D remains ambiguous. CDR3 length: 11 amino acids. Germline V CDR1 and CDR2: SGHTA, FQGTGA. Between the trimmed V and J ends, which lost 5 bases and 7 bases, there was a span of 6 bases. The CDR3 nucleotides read TGTGCCAGCAGCGTAGGGAATGAGCAGTTCTTC. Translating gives CASSVGNEQFF.

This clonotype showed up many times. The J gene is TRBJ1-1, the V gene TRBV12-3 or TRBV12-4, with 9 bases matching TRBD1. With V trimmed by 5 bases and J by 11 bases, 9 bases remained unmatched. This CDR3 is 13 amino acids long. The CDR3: CASSPGQGIRAFF. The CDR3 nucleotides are TGTGCCAGCAGTCCGGGACAGGGAATTAGGGCTTTCTTT.

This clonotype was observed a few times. CDR3 region: CASSYEFREAFF. The CDR3 DNA follows: TGTGCCAGCAGTTATGAGTTCCGTGAAGCTTTCTTT. V usage is TRBV6-6 and J usage is TRBJ1-1; no clear D gene. Germline-derived CDR1 and CDR2 are MNHNY and SVGAGI (reference sequence). The CDR3 is 12 residues long. The V and J ends lost 3 bases and 7 bases respectively, with 9 bases between them.

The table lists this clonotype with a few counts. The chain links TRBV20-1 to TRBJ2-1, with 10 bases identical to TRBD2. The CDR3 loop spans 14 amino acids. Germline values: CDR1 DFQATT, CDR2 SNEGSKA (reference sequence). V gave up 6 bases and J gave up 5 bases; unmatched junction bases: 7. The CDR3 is CSAQLAGYDNEQFF. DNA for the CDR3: TGCAGTGCGCAACTAGCGGGATACGACAATGAGCAGTTCTTC.

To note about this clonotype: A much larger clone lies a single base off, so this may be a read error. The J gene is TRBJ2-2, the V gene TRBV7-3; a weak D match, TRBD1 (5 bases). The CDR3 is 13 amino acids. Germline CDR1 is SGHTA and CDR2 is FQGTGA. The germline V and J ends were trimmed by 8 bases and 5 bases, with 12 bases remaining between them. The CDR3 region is CASGPRDTGELFF. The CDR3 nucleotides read TGTGCCAGCGGCCCCAGGGATACCGGGGAGCTGTTTTTT.

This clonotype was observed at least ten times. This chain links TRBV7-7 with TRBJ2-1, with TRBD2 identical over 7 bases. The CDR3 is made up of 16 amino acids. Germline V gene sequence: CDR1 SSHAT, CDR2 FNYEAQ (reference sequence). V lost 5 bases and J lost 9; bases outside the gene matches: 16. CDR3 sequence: CASSPDGDYNPGEQFF. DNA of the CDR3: TGTGCCAGCAGCCCAGATGGGGACTACAACCCGGGTGAGCAGTTCTTC.

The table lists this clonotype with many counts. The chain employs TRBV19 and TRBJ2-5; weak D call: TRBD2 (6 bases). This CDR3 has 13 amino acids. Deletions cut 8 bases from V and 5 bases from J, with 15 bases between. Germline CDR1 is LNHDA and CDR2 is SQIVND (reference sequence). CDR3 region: CASRDSGRETQYF. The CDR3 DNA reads TGTGCCAGTCGGGACTCCGGCCGGGAGACCCAGTACTTC. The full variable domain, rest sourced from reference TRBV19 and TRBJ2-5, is DGGITQSPKYLFRKEGQNVTLSCEQNLNHDAMYWYRQDPGQGLRLIYYSQIVNDFQKGDIAEGYSVSREKKESFPLTVTSAQKNPTAFYLCASRDSGRETQYFGPGTRLLVL.

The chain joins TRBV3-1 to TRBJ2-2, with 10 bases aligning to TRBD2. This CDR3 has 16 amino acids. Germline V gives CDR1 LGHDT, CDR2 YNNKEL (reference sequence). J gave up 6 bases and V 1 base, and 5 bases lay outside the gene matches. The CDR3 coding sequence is TGTGCCAGCAGCCAAGTAATACTAGCGGGGTCCGGGGAGCTGTTTTTT. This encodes CASSQVILAGSGELFF.

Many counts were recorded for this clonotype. CDR3 loop: CSAEPQTPSRRGEQFF. The CDR3 DNA reads as TGCAGTGCTGAACCCCAGACTCCCTCCCGCCGTGGTGAGCAGTTCTTC. The V call is TRBV20-1, the J call TRBJ2-1; D uncertain. The CDR3 is 16 residues long. Trimming removed 5 bases at V and 9 bases at J, with 26 bases between. Germline CDR1 reads DFQATT; CDR2 reads SNEGSKA (reference sequence).

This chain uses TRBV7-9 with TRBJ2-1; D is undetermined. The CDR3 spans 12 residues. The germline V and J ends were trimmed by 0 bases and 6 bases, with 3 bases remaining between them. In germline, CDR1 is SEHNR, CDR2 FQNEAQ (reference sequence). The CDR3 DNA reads TGTGCCAGCAGCTTAGCCCTCAATGAGCAGTTCTTC. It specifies CASSLALNEQFF.

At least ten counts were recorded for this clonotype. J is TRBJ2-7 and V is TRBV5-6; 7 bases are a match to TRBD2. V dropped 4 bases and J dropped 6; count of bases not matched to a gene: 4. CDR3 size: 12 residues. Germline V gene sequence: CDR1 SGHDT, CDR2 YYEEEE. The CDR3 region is CASSMGLTEQYF. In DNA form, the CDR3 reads TGTGCCAGCAGCATGGGACTAACCGAGCAGTACTTC.